The present TCR beta chain was sequenced within a study of Graves' ophthalmopathy and Graves' hyperthyroidism listed by TCRdb under 2018. Some background on the complete study: Peripheral blood was collected at initial diagnosis, before any treatment. The 75 to 100 discovery patients were divided at random into training and test sets in a 7:3 ratio. To explore V-J signatures distinguishing ophthalmopathy from hyperthyroidism, a discovery set of 100 patients (roughly 45 ophthalmopathy, around 55 stable hyperthyroidism) was enrolled. After sampling, hyperthyroidism patients received methimazole starting at 30 mg daily, and ophthalmopathy patients received high-dose intravenous methylprednisolone. In total, 135 blood samples were TCR-sequenced: approximately 40 ophthalmopathy, approximately 75 hyperthyroidism and some 17 hyperthyroidism-to-ophthalmopathy patients. To tell Graves' ophthalmopathy apart from Graves' hyperthyroidism, and to predict which patients would progress to ophthalmopathy, the study relied on TCR beta repertoire signatures. An independent validation cohort was composed of approximately 19 hyperthyroidism patients and around 16 patients who later progressed from hyperthyroidism to ophthalmopathy. In six or seven hyperthyroidism patients, the T-cell repertoires found in thyroid tissue were compared with those found in blood. Overall results and qualifications from the work: Sample size was not predetermined statistically, and investigators were not blinded to group allocation. Ophthalmopathy was separated from stable hyperthyroidism by the 13-signature model with roughly 90% sensitivity and roughly 82% specificity in cross-validation and with 80%/75% in the test set. In validation, the model predicted ophthalmopathy progression with less than 71% sensitivity and around 72% specificity; about a dozen predicted patients were CT-confirmed with GO in a median of around 6.5 months. Among expanded thyroid clonotypes with frequency above 0.001, most also showed up in blood, which suggests that blood repertoires may reflect the thyroid immune response.

Based on the germline V gene, the CDR1 and CDR2 sequences are MGHDK and SYGVNS. The CDR3 starts with the cysteine, ends with the phenylalanine, and has 22 residues. The retained sequence is limited to the CDR3, 66 bases, with the frame set at the first base. Here V drops 2 bases and J drops 2 bases, and the junction holds 19 bases not matched to any gene. This clonotype has at least ten counts. The antigen this receptor binds is unknown. No base-level quality is on record; no much larger clone is a single base apart. TCR beta CDR3 regions were amplified from RNA transcripts for repertoire sequencing. The first round of RT-PCR was done with HTBI primers and the Qiagen OneStep RT-PCR kit, and was followed by a second round of multiplex PCR, then size selection and purification. Sequencing of the libraries was carried out on an Illumina HiSeq2000 in paired-end mode with 100 bp reads. For the original study's pipeline: SOAPnuke was used to process the reads, throwing out any read that had adapters, had uncalled bases, had a mean Phred below 15, or lacked an exact constant-primer or identifier match. COPE v1.2.5 was used to merge high-quality paired reads. Each unique nucleotide sequence was treated as a clonotype, and MiTCR v1.1 was used to align the clonotypes to the IMGT TRB V, D and J references. Analysis was restricted to V-J combinations with a frequency above 0.0001, which covered roughly 99% of repertoires. For each V-J combination, a TCR clonal expansion and chaos score was defined as F50 clonal expansion divided by the chaos observed in the TCRdist matrix. Features were reduced by Welch's t-statistics and random forest to more than 10 V-J combinations, which fed a naive Bayes classifier. The Morisita-Horn index was used to measure how similar the thyroid and blood repertoires were. Using fastp at Q25 and MiXCR, TCRdb reprocessed the public reads and kept productive beta chains. CDR3 protein sequences are deduplicated, and each keeps its most common genes and DNA. TCRdb, rather than the study authors, made the V and J calls. The sample data list hundreds of thousands of distinct CDR3 sequences, and over 20% of these were observed just once. The leading ten clones occupy approximately 6.5% of the sample.

A patient counted as having stable hyperthyroidism if there was no progression to ophthalmopathy within 18 months of follow-up. The hyperthyroidism patients were 18 to 65 years old and newly diagnosed, with a disease duration of less than 2 months. Patients with other autoimmune diseases, uncontrolled infections, pregnancy or lactation were excluded from the study. Clinical symptoms, serum thyroxine, TRAb, thyroid ultrasound and orbital computed tomography were used for diagnosis. Using Ficoll-Paque density gradient centrifugation, PBMCs were isolated from about 9.4 ml of fresh peripheral blood. Total RNA was extracted using Trizol reagent, and RNA quality was checked on an Agilent 2100 Bioanalyzer.

The chain is encoded by TRBV25-1 joined to TRBJ2-5, and 14 junctional nucleotides match TRBD2. This TCR was sampled from a woman aged 18 to 35 with stable Graves' hyperthyroidism. Some clones in this sample may be carry-over from other donors' samples. Donor details come from another sample of the same person, matched by shared clones. Sequences were obtained from peripheral blood. The DNA sequence is TGTGCCAGCAGTGAAGGAGGACTAGCGGGGGGACCCGAAAGAATAGTTCAAGAGACCCAGTACTTC. Translated, it reads CASSEGGLAGGPERIVQETQYF. Beyond the CDR3, the reference TRBV25-1 and TRBJ2-5 genes provide the residues; the full variable domain reads: EADIYQTPRYLVIGTGKKITLECSQTMGHDKMYWYQQDPGMELHLIHYSYGVNSTEKGDLSSESTVSRIRTEHFPLTLESARPSHTSQYLCASSEGGLAGGPERIVQETQYFGPGTRLLVL.